This T cell receptor (beta chain) was observed in a study of T cells in Graves' hyperthyroidism and ophthalmopathy. It was RNA transcripts that yielded the amplified TCR beta CDR3 regions. RT-PCR in the first round (using the HTBI primer set) targeted the TCR CDR3. Using its own MiXCR run on the multiplex PCR reads, TCRdb lists one record per CDR3 protein. The sample records approximately 600,000 distinct CDR3 sequences, approximately 14% being singletons. Study-level results: Ophthalmopathy could be told apart from stable hyperthyroidism with a 13 V-J model. Appearing also in blood were most of the thyroid clonotypes expanded above 0.001.

This clonotype was recorded many times. Its antigen is not identified. Between the trimmed V and J ends, which lost 2 bases and 0 bases, there was a span of 14 bases. The CDR3 extends over 16 amino acids. Germline V gives CDR1 SGHDN, CDR2 FVKESK. Uncontrolled infection, other autoimmune disease, pregnancy or lactation barred patients from enrollment. The clonotype was recovered from a woman aged 18-30 years with Graves' ophthalmopathy. The sample was blood. V gene TRBV14 combines with J gene TRBJ2-7, with a possible D match to TRBD1 (5 bases). CDR3 loop: CASSQRAGIASYEQYF. The CDR3 DNA sequence: TGTGCCAGCAGCCAACGAGCAGGGATAGCCTCCTACGAGCAGTACTTC.